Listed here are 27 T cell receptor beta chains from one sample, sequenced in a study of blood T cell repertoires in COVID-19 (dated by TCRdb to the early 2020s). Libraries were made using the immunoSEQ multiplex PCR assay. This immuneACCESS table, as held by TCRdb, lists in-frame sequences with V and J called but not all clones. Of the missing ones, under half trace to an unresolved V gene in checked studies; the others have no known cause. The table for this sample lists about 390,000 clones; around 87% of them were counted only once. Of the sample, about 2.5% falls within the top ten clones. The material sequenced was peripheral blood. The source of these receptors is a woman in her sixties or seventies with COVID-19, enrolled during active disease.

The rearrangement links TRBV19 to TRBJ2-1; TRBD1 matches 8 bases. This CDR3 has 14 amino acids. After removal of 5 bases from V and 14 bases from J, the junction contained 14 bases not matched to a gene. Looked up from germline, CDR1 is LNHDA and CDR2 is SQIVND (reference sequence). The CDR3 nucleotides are TGTGCCAGTAGTGTTCCGGGACAGGTGTTTGGAGAGTTCTTC. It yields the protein CASSVPGQVFGEFF.

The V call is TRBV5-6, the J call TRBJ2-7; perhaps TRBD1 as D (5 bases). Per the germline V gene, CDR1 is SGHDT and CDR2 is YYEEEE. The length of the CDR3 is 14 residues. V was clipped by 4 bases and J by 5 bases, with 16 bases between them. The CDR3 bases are TGTGCCAGCAGCGACACCCCAGGGTCCCACGAGCAGTACTTC. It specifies CASSDTPGSHEQYF.

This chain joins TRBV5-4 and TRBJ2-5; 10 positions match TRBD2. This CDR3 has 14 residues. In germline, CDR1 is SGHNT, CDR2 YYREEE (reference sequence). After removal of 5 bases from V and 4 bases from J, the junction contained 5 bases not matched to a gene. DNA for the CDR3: TGTGCCAGCAGACTCAGCGGGGGGGCAGAGACCCAGTACTTC. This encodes CASRLSGGAETQYF.

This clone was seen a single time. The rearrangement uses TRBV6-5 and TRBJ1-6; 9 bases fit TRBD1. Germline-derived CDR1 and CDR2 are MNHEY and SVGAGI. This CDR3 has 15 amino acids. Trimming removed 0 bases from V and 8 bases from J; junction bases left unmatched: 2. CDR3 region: CASSYSRQGDSPLHF. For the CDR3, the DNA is TGTGCCAGCAGTTACTCGAGACAGGGGGATTCACCCCTCCACTTT.

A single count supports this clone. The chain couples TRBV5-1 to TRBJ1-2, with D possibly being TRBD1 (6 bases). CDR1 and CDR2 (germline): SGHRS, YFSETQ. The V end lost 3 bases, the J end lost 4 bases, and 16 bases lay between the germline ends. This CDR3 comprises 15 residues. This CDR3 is CASSSGPGAGYGYTF. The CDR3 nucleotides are TGCGCCAGCAGCTCGGGCCCAGGGGCAGGCTATGGCTACACCTTC.

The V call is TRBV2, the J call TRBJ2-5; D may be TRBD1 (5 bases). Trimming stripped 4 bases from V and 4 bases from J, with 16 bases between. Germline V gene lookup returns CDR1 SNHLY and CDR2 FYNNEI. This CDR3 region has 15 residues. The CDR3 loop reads CASSGRQGSGETQYF. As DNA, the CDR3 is TGTGCCAGCAGTGGAAGGCAGGGCTCTGGAGAGACCCAGTACTTC.

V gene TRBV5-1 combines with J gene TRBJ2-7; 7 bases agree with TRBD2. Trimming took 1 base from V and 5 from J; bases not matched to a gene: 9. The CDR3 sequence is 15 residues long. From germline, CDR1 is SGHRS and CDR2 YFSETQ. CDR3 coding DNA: TGCGCCAGCAGCTTGAGCGGGATACCCTTTGACGAGCAGTACTTC. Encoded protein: CASSLSGIPFDEQYF.

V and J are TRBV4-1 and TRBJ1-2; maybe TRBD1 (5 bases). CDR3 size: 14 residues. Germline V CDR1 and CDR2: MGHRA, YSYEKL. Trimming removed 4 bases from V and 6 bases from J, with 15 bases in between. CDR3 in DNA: TGCGCCAGCAGCCTCGGCCGGCAGGGCCATGGCTACACCTTC. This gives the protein CASSLGRQGHGYTF.

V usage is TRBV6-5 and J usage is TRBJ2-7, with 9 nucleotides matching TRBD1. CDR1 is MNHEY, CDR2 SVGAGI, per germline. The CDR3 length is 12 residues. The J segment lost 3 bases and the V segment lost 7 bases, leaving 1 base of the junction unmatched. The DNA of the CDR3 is TGTGCCAGCATGGACAGGGGCTACGAGCAGTACTTC. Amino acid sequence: CASMDRGYEQYF.

The CDR3 region has the DNA TGCGCCAGCAGCTTAGTAGCGGGGGACCCAGCGTGGGAGACCCAGTACTTC. Translating it yields CASSLVAGDPAWETQYF. The chain combines TRBV5-1 with TRBJ2-5, with 9 bases lining up with TRBD2. V dropped 2 bases and J dropped 5; count of bases not matched to a gene: 13. This CDR3 has 17 residues. Germline assignment: CDR1 SGHRS and CDR2 YFSETQ.

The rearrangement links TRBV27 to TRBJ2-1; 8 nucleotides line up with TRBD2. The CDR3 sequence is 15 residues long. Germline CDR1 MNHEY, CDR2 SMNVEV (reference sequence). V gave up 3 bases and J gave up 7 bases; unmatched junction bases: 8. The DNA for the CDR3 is TGTGCCAGCAGTTTTCTAGACGGGGGGGATAATGAGCAGTTCTTC. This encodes CASSFLDGGDNEQFF.

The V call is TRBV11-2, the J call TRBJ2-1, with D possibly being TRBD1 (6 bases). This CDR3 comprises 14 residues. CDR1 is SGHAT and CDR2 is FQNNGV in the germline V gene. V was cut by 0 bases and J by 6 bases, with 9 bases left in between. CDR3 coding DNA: TGTGCCAGCAGCTTAGATAGACAGGTCAATGAGCAGTTCTTC. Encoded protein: CASSLDRQVNEQFF. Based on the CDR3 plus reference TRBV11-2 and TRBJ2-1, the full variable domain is EAGVAQSPRYKIIEKRQSVAFWCNPISGHATLYWYQQILGQGPKLLIQFQNNGVVDDSQLPKDRFSAERLKGVDSTLKIQPAKLEDSAVYLCASSLDRQVNEQFFGPGTRLTVL.

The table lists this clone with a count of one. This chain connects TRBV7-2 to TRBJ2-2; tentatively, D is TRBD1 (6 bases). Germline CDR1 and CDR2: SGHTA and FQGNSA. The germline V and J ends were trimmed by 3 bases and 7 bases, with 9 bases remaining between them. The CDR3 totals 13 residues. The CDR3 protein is CASSFQGIGELFF. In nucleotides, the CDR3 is TGTGCCAGCAGCTTTCAGGGGATCGGGGAGCTGTTTTTT.

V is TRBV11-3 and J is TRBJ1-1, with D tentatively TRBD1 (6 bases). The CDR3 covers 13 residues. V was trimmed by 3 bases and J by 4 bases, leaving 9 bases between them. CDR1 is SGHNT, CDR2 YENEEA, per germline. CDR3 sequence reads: CASSFRGSTEAFF. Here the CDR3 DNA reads TGTGCCAGCAGCTTTAGGGGGAGCACTGAAGCTTTCTTT.

CDR3 loop: CASSLVSGGEANYGYTF. DNA for the CDR3: TGTGCCAGCAGCTTGGTTTCAGGGGGCGAAGCTAACTATGGCTACACCTTC. The chain combines TRBV5-6 with TRBJ1-2, with 8 bases identical to TRBD1. CDR3 length: 17 amino acids. V shed 0 bases and J 0 bases; nucleotides not matched to a gene: 7. Germline V gives CDR1 SGHDT, CDR2 YYEEEE. Supplemented by reference TRBV5-6 and TRBJ1-2, the full variable domain reads DAGVTQSPTHLIKTRGQQVTLRCSPKSGHDTVSWYQQALGQGPQFIFQYYEEEERQRGNFPDRFSGHQFPNYSSELNVNALLLGDSALYLCASSLVSGGEANYGYTFGSGTRLTVV.

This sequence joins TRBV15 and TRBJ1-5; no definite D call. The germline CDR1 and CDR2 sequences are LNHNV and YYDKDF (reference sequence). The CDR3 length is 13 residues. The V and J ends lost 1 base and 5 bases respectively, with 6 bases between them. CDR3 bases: TGTGCCACCAGCAGAGTTGCGGATCAGCCCCAGCATTTT. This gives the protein CATSRVADQPQHF.

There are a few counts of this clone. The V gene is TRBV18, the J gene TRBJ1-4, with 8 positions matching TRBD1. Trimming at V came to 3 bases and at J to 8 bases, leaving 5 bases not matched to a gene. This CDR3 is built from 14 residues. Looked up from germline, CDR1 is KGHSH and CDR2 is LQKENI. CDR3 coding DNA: TGTGCCAGCTCACCTGACAGGGGTTACGAAAAACTGTTTTTT. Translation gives CASSPDRGYEKLFF.

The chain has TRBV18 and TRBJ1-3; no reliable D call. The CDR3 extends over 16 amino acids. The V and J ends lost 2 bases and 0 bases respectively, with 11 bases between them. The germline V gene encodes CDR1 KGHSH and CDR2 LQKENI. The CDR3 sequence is CASSPKITSSGNTIYF. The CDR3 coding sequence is TGTGCCAGCTCACCAAAGATTACTAGCTCTGGAAACACCATATATTTT. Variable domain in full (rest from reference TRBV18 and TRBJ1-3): NAGVMQNPRHLVRRRGQEARLRCSPMKGHSHVYWYRQLPEEGLKFMVYLQKENIIDESGMPKERFSAEFPKEGPSILRIQQVVRGDSAAYFCASSPKITSSGNTIYFGEGSWLTVV.

CDR3 DNA: TGTGCCAGCTCCCGGGACAGGGATTCACCCCTCCACTTT. As protein: CASSRDRDSPLHF. The chain recombines TRBV18 with TRBJ1-6, with TRBD1 identical over 9 bases. The CDR3 has 13 residues. From germline, CDR1 is KGHSH and CDR2 LQKENI. J was trimmed by 8 bases and V by 6 bases; bases with no gene match: 2.

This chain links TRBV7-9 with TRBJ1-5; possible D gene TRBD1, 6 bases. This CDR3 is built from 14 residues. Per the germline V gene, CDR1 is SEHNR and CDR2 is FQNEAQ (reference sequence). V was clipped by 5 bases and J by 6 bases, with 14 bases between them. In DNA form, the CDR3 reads TGTGCCAGCAGCGTTACAGGGAGGGCTCAGCCCCAGCATTTT. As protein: CASSVTGRAQPQHF.

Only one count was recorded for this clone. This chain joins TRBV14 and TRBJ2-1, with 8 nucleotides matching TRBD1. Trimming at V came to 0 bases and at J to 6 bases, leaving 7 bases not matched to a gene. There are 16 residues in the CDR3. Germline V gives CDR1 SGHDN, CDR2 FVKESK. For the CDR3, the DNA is TGTGCCAGCAGCCAAGATAGTAGGGACAGGTTCAATGAGCAGTTCTTC. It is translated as CASSQDSRDRFNEQFF.

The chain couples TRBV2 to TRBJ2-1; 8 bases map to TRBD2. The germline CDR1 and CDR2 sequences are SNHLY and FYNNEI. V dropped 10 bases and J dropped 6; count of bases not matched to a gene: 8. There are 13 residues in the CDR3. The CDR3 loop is CATSGTSFNEQFF. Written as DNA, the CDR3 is TGTGCCACCTCCGGGACTAGTTTCAATGAGCAGTTCTTC.

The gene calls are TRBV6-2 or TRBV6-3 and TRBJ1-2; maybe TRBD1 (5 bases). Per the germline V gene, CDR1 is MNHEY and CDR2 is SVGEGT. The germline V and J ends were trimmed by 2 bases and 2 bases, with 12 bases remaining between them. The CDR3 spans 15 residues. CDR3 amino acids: CASSYRQTMNYGYTF. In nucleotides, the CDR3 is TGTGCCAGCAGTTACAGACAGACAATGAACTATGGCTACACCTTC.

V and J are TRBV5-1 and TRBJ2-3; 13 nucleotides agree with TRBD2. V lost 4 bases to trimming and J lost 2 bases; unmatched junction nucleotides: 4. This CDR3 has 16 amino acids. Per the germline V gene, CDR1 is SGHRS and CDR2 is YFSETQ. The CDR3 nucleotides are TGCGCCAGCAGCCCCGGACTAGCGGGGGTCACAGATACGCAGTATTTT. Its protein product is CASSPGLAGVTDTQYF.

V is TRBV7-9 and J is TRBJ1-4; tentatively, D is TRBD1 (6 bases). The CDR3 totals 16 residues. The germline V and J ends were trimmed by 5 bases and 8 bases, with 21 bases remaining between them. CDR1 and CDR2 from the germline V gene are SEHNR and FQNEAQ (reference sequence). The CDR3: CASSPGSQGREEKLFF. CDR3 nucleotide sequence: TGTGCCAGCAGCCCAGGTTCGCAGGGGAGGGAAGAAAAACTGTTTTTT.

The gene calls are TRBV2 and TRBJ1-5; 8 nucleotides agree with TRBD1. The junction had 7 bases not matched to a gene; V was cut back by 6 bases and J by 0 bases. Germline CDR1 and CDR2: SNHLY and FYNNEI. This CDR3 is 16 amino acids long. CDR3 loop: CASSPGQGYSNQPQHF. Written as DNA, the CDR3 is TGTGCCAGCAGCCCTGGACAGGGCTATAGCAATCAGCCCCAGCATTTT.

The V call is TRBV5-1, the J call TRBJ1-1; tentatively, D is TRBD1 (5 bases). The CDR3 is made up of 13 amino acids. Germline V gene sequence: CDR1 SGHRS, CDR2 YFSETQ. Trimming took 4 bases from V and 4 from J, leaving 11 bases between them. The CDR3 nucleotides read TGCGCCAGCAGCCCTGACAGAGTCACTGAAGCTTTCTTT. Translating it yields CASSPDRVTEAFF.